Listed below are T cell receptor beta chains from one sample, sequenced in a study of cytomegalovirus exposure and HLA in healthy donors. Produced via immunoSEQ multiplex PCR; TCRdb's table is partial and in-frame only. The table records roughly 150,000 clones, 75% to 90% of them present only once. Sequenced sample: PBMCs. The receptor set was obtained from a woman between 18 and 30 years old in good health and CMV-seronegative. CDR3s include the opening cysteine and the closing phenylalanine or tryptophan. The D gene is left open where the match is weak. Where a row states a size, it is once, few, many or the class of an expanded clone; other rows omit it.

J gene,D gene,V gene,CDR3 length,clone size,CDR3 protein,CDR3 DNA
TRBJ2-1,TRBD1,TRBV5-1,15,.,CASSFNRGDKDEQFF,TGCGCCAGCAGCTTCAACAGGGGGGATAAGGATGAGCAGTTCTTC
TRBJ1-1,.,TRBV19,14,.,CASSIRGGNTEAFF,TGTGCCAGTAGTATAAGGGGAGGGAACACTGAAGCTTTCTTT
TRBJ2-3,.,TRBV4-1,14,.,CASSPESPTDTQYF,TGCGCCAGCTCCCCCGAGAGCCCCACAGATACGCAGTATTTT
TRBJ1-5,TRBD1,TRBV9,21,.,CASSVVLPGTVVGYGNQPQHF,TGTGCCAGCAGCGTAGTACTCCCGGGGACAGTTGTGGGGTATGGCAATCAGCCCCAGCATTTT
TRBJ2-7,TRBD2,TRBV2,13,.,CASSEARGNEQYF,TGTGCCAGCAGTGAAGCGCGGGGGAACGAGCAGTACTTC
TRBJ2-5,.,TRBV29-1,14,.,CSVDLAGQGETQYF,TGCAGCGTTGATCTCGCAGGGCAGGGAGAGACCCAGTACTTC
TRBJ2-5,TRBD2,TRBV7-8,18,once,CASSLGLAGGPLQETQYF,TGTGCCAGCAGCTTAGGCCTAGCGGGAGGGCCGTTACAAGAGACCCAGTACTTC
TRBJ2-2,TRBD1,TRBV12-5,17,.,CASGLVFGTGVPGELFF,TGTGCTAGTGGTTTGGTTTTCGGGACAGGGGTTCCCGGGGAGCTGTTTTTT
TRBJ1-5,.,TRBV4-1,12,once,CAIITHNQPQHF,TGCGCCATCATAACTCACAATCAGCCCCAGCATTTT
TRBJ1-2,.,TRBV10-3,14,few,CAISESFVSYGYTF,TGTGCCATCAGTGAGTCGTTCGTCAGTTATGGCTACACCTTC
TRBJ1-5,.,TRBV7-8,14,few,CASSFSQGSQPQHF,TGTGCCAGCAGCTTCAGTCAGGGCTCTCAGCCCCAGCATTTT
TRBJ2-4,TRBD1,TRBV4-1,17,once,CASSQEHGTGGQNIQYF,TGCGCCAGCAGCCAAGAGCACGGGACAGGGGGCCAAAACATTCAGTACTTC
TRBJ2-2,.,TRBV6-1,14,.,CASRGYSDTGELFF,TGTGCCAGCAGGGGGTATAGCGACACCGGGGAGCTGTTTTTT
TRBJ1-2,.,TRBV6-4,12,.,CATKPSWYGYTF,TGTGCCACTAAACCTTCGTGGTATGGCTACACCTTC
TRBJ1-1,.,TRBV2,14,once,CASSEAGSTDEAFF,TGTGCCAGCAGTGAAGCCGGGAGTACGGATGAAGCTTTCTTT
TRBJ1-5,.,TRBV7-6,15,.,CASSPGSGRDQPQHF,TGTGCCAGCAGCCCCGGCAGCGGGCGCGATCAGCCCCAGCATTTT
TRBJ1-2,.,TRBV7-2,15,.,CASGPIVEYLYGYTF,TGTGCCAGCGGGCCTATCGTGGAATACCTCTATGGCTACACCTTC
TRBJ1-1,TRBD1,TRBV9,16,.,CASSGGQGVTNTEAFF,TGTGCCAGCAGCGGCGGACAGGGGGTTACGAACACTGAAGCTTTCTTT
TRBJ2-7,.,TRBV5-6,15,once,CASSFIGGSSYEQYF,TGTGCCAGCAGCTTTATCGGAGGCAGCTCCTACGAGCAGTACTTC
TRBJ2-2,.,TRBV19,18,.,CASSITRWGQKNTGELFF,TGTGCCAGTAGTATTACTCGGTGGGGACAAAAGAACACCGGGGAGCTGTTTTTT
TRBJ2-3,.,TRBV6-1,14,.,CASKGWTATDTQYF,TGTGCCAGCAAGGGATGGACAGCCACAGATACGCAGTATTTT
TRBJ2-2,.,TRBV2,15,.,CASSYTNANTGELFF,TGTGCCAGCAGTTACACTAACGCGAACACCGGGGAGCTGTTTTTT